The clone carrying this TCR beta chain has a count of ten or more. This specimen comes from a study of breast tumors, draining lymph nodes, adjacent tissues. Breast cancer patients provided tissue from their axillary draining lymph nodes. V trimming: 2 bases; J trimming: 0 bases; junction bases outside the gene matches: 6. Germline CDR1 and CDR2: MNHNS and SASEGT. The CDR3 covers 17 residues. From the multiplex PCR reads, TCRdb called clonotypes with MiXCR, one entry per CDR3 protein. This table holds approximately 130,000 distinct CDR3 sequences, approximately 22% found once. The TCR sequence derives from a female donor with breast cancer. Some clones in this sample may be carry-over from other donors' samples. The source material was axillary lymph node tissue. This chain joins TRBV6-1 and TRBJ1-3; 8 nucleotides agree with TRBD1. CDR3 DNA: TGTGCCAGCAGTGAAATGACAGGGGTAGCCTCTGGAAACACCATATATTTT. Encoded protein: CASSEMTGVASGNTIYF.